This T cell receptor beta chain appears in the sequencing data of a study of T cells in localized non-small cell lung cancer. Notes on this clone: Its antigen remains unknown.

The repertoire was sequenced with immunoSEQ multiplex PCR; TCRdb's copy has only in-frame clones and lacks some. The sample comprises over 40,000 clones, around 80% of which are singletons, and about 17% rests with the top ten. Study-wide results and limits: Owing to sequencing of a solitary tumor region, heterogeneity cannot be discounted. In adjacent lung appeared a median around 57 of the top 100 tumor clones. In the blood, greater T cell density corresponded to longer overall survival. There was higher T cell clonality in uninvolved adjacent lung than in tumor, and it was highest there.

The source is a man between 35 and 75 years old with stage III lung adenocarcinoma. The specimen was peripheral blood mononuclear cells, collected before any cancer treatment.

The CDR3, as DNA: TGTGCCAGCAGCTTATCGGGGGGGAACACTGAAGCTTTCTTT. This gives the protein CASSLSGGNTEAFF. The gene calls are TRBV7-3 and TRBJ1-1, with D possibly TRBD1 on 5 matching bases. Trimming left V 2 bases short and J 1 base short, with 8 bases between. Germline V CDR1 and CDR2: SGHTA, FQGTGA. The CDR3 totals 14 residues.